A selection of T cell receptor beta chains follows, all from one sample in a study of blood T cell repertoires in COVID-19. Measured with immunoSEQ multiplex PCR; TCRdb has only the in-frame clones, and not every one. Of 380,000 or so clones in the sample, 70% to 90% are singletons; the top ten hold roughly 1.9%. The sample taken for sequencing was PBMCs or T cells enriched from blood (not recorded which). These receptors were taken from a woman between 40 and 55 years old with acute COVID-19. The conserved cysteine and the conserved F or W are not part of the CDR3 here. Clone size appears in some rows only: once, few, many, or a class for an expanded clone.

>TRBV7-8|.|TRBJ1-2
ASSKTLDSFDYGYT
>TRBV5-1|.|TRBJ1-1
ASSSTSGIGNTEAF
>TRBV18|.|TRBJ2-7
ASSPGQGLGEQY
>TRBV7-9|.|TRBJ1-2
ASSLSRSSYGYT
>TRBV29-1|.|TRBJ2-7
SVGIGTAYEQY
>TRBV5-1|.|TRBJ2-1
ASSLDQAGDKF
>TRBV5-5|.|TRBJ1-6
ASSRRPQDSNSPLH
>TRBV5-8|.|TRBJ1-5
ASSRRGDQPQH
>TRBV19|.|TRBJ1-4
ASSPGGQYKFNEKLF
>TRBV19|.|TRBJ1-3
ATKTSGQRNTIY
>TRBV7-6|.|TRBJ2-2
ASSLGQSFAGELF
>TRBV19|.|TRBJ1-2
ASRTPGQQVFNYGYT
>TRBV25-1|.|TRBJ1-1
ASSNSGTGLNTEAF
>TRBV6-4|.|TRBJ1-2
ASSVTGERNYGYT
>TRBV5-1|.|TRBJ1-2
ASSPGQGFVYGYT
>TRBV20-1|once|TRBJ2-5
SAAGKETQY
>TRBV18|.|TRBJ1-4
ASSGQAPATNEKLF
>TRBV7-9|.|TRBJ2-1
ASSFPGQGFDNEQF
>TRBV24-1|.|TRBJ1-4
ATSGLRTGHSIYATNEKLF
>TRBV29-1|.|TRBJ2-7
SVGGTMRYEQY
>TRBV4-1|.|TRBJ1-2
ASSLGQGAPLDGYT
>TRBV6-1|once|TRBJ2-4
ASSEEGHRALIQY
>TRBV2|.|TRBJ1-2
ASTLQAQGQVYT
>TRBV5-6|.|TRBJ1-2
ASSSDVRDREERGYT
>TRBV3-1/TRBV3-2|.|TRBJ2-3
ASSLPSGGEDTQY
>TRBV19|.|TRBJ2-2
ASSSGGRVWNTGELF
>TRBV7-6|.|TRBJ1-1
ASSVDGGFYTEAF
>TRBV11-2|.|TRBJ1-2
ASSFDIGYT
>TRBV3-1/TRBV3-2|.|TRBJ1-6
ASSWTGDNSPLH
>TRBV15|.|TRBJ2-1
ATTADSSSYNEQF
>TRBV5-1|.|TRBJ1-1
ASSGSTGIGGEAF
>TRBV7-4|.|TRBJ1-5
ASSLLDRDLYSNQPQH
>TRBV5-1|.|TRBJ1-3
ASSQGQPAGNTIY
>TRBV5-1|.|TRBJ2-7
ASRSGTGTGEQY
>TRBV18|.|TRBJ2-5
ASSPPGSRETQY
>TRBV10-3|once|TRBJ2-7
AISAWDRGQDEQY
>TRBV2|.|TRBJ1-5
ASSDRERRQPQH
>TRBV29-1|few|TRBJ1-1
SVEVMRGQGKGGVEAF
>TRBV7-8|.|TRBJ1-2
ASSPDRNYGYT
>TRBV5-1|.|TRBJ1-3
ASSLVGGDHGNTIY
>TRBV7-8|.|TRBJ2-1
ASSLSGVFNEQF
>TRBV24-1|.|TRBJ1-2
ATSDLTGQVSRGYT
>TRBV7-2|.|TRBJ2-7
ASSLILSGVREQY
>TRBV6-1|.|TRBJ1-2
ASSEAQYNYGYT
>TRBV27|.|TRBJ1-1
ASSRLEPLAEAF
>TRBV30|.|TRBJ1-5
AWGRKSNQPQH
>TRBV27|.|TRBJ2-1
ASSPSGGPYNEQF
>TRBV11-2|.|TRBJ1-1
ASSSQGQGTTEAF
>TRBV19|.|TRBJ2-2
ASSPYRGAGELF
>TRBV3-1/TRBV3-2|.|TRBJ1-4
ASSQVTLGRLF
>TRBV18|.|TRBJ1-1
ASSPRSDAEAF
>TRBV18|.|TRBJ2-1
ASSYGLAGGDNEQF
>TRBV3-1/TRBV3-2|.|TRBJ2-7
ASSQGTSSSEQY
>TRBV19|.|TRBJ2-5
ASSPSEQGSETQY